Each of the 15 T cell receptor beta chains below was sequenced from the same sample in a study of T-cell memory formation after mild COVID-19. TCRdb used MiXCR to reprocess the 5' RACE reads, holding one entry per CDR3 protein. The sample has around 370,000 distinct CDR3 sequences, over 20% seen once. Sequenced: PBMCs or a T cell subset sorted from them (not recorded which). The origin of the receptors is an adult woman who had mild COVID-19 (a few samples of this study predate the infection). Cell type and time point are not known.

The chain links TRBV21-1 to TRBJ1-5; the listed D gene, TRBD1, was not tested against the DNA. TRBV21-1 is classified as a pseudogene. CDR3 length equals 21 residues. The CDR3 bases are TGTGCCAGCAGCAAAGGAGTCGGTGGGACAGGGCCCCCTTATAGCAATCAGCCCCAGCATTTT. Protein: CASSKGVGGTGPPYSNQPQHF.

V and J are TRBV2 and TRBJ2-1; 7 bases align to TRBD1. Germline values: CDR1 SNHLY, CDR2 FYNNEI. V lost 6 bases to trimming and J lost 6 bases; unmatched junction nucleotides: 11. This CDR3 comprises 15 residues. CDR3 nucleotides: TGTGCCAGCAGGACGGGACAGCCGGACCCCAATGAGCAGTTCTTC. Translated, it gives CASRTGQPDPNEQFF.

The gene calls are TRBV24-1 and TRBJ2-1; D is uncertain. The germline V gene encodes CDR1 KGHDR and CDR2 SFDVKD. This CDR3 has 12 amino acids. The V gene lost 3 bases and the J gene lost 15 bases, with 14 bases spanning the gap. The CDR3 sequence is CATSDPKRVWFF. CDR3 nucleotide sequence: TGTGCCACCAGTGATCCGAAACGTGTTTGGTTCTTC.

This clonotype was detected a few times. The chain employs TRBV2 and TRBJ1-3, with 7 positions matching TRBD1. Germline V gene sequence: CDR1 SNHLY, CDR2 FYNNEI. V lost 3 bases and J lost 2; bases outside the gene matches: 4. This CDR3 has 15 residues. CDR3 in amino acids: CASSERRGAGNTIYF. CDR3 sequence (DNA): TGTGCCAGCAGTGAGCGCAGGGGGGCTGGAAACACCATATATTTT.

Regarding this clonotype: Mismatch with germline at one junction end may stem from a read error. V and J are TRBV6-2 or TRBV6-3 and TRBJ1-1; maybe TRBD1 (6 bases). CDR3 length: 16 residues. Germline assignment: CDR1 MNHEY and CDR2 SVGEGT. The CDR3 DNA reads as TGTGCCAGCAGACCTCCGGGACATTGGGAGAACACTGAATCTTTCTTT. Its protein product is CASRPPGHWENTESFF.

The table lists this clonotype with a few counts. The chain joins TRBV9 to TRBJ2-1; TRBD1 matches 8 bases. Germline-derived CDR1 and CDR2 are SGDLS and YYNGEE. V dropped 4 bases and J dropped 4; count of bases not matched to a gene: 10. The CDR3 loop spans 16 amino acids. For the CDR3, the DNA is TGTGCCAGCAGCCCCCAGGAGGGACAGGCTTACAATGAGCAGTTCTTC. Protein sequence: CASSPQEGQAYNEQFF.

This clonotype was observed a handful of times. The chain has TRBV16 and TRBJ1-1; D not resolved. Deletions cut 2 bases from V and 1 base from J, with 8 bases between. The CDR3 is 14 residues long. CDR1 KGHSY and CDR2 FQNENV come from the germline V gene. The CDR3 coding sequence is TGTGCCAGCAGCCAAAATAACCCGAACACTGAAGCTTTCTTT. Encoded protein: CASSQNNPNTEAFF. The variable domain in full, completed from reference TRBV16 and TRBJ1-1, reads GEEVAQTPKHLVRGEGQKAKLYCAPIKGHSYVFWYQQVLKNEFKFLISFQNENVFDETGMPKERFSAKCLPNSPCSLEIQATKLEDSAVYFCASSQNNPNTEAFFGQGTRLTVV.

This clonotype was picked up a small number of times. The rearrangement uses TRBV7-9 and TRBJ1-1; 7 nucleotides line up with TRBD1. There are 14 residues in the CDR3. Looked up from germline, CDR1 is SEHNR and CDR2 is FQNEAQ (reference sequence). The J segment lost 0 bases and the V segment lost 8 bases, leaving 6 bases of the junction unmatched. CDR3 amino acids: CASAPTGLNTEAFF. The CDR3 DNA is TGTGCCAGCGCTCCGACAGGGCTGAACACTGAAGCTTTCTTT.

This clonotype was counted between two and nine times. This chain joins TRBV27 and TRBJ2-6, with TRBD1 identical over 7 bases. There are 18 residues in the CDR3. The germline CDR1 and CDR2 sequences are MNHEY and SMNVEV (reference sequence). Losses at the gene ends were 5 bases for V and 0 bases for J; bases not matched to a gene: 10. The CDR3 DNA reads TGTGCCAGCAGTCCACAGGGACAGAGGTACTCTGGGGCCAACGTCCTGACTTTC. It is translated as CASSPQGQRYSGANVLTF.

The chain has TRBV6-1 and TRBJ1-2; possible D gene TRBD1, 5 bases. The ends were cut back, 0 bases at V and 6 bases at J, with 17 bases in the middle. Germline V gene data show CDR1 as MNHNS and CDR2 as SASEGT. The CDR3 consists of 16 residues. As DNA, the CDR3 is TGTGCCAGCAGTGAAGCCCTCGGGCAGGGAAGTAATGGCTACACCTTC. Translation gives CASSEALGQGSNGYTF.

This rearrangement joins TRBV2 to TRBJ1-1; 10 positions agree with TRBD1. Germline trimming cut 7 bases from V and 5 bases from J; bases unmatched to any gene: 7. The germline V gene has CDR1 SNHLY and CDR2 FYNNEI. The CDR3 covers 14 residues. The CDR3: CASTRGQGGTEAFF. The CDR3, as DNA: TGTGCCAGCACACGCGGACAGGGGGGAACTGAAGCTTTCTTT.

This clonotype was seen only a few times. The chain combines TRBV10-3 with TRBJ2-1; D may be TRBD2 (5 bases). The CDR3 contains 18 residues. Germline CDR1 reads ENHRY; CDR2 reads SYGVKD. V was shortened by 1 base and J by 5 bases, with 21 bases between the two germline ends. CDR3 loop: CAISELWVTTTTNNEQFF. CDR3 DNA sequence: TGTGCCATCAGTGAGTTATGGGTCACCACGACGACTAACAATGAGCAGTTCTTC.

This clonotype has a handful of counts. The chain links TRBV20-1 to TRBJ2-5, with D perhaps TRBD1 (5 bases). Per germline, CDR1 DFQATT and CDR2 SNEGSKA (reference sequence). Trimming took off 0 bases at V and 5 bases at J, with 13 bases between the two ends. The CDR3 sequence is 14 residues long. In DNA form, the CDR3 reads TGCAGTGCTAGAGATGGAAGACAGATCGAGACCCAGTACTTC. Its protein is CSARDGRQIETQYF.

CDR3 sequence reads: CASSFWGGGAYEQYF. The CDR3 region has the DNA TGTGCCAGCAGCTTCTGGGGAGGAGGGGCCTACGAGCAGTACTTC. V is TRBV11-3 and J is TRBJ2-7, with a possible D match to TRBD2 (6 bases). The CDR3 extends over 15 amino acids. V dropped 3 bases and J dropped 2 bases, with 14 bases sitting between them. Germline V CDR1 and CDR2: SGHNT, YENEEA.

The table lists this clonotype with a few counts. The chain combines TRBV27 with TRBJ1-3, with D unclear. The CDR3 has 14 residues. V was clipped by 4 bases and J by 0 bases, with 7 bases between them. Per the germline V gene, CDR1 is MNHEY and CDR2 is SMNVEV (reference sequence). The CDR3 spells CASSSSNSGNTIYF. CDR3 nucleotides: TGTGCCAGCAGTTCATCTAACTCTGGAAACACCATATATTTT.